This T cell receptor (beta chain) originates from a study of shared clonotypes between healthy human individuals. Study-level background: A donor's plate count was three for CD4 naive and three for CD4 memory; CD8 naive had two and CD8 memory one.

Profiling relied on immunoSEQ multiplex PCR, and the TCRdb table lists in-frame clones only, not all of them. Seen here are about 1 million clones, approximately 70% observed once, and the top ten hold roughly 1.5%. Partitioning of CD4+ cells yielded a CD45RA+ naive subset and a CD45RA-negative memory subset. In germline, CDR1 is GTSNPN, CDR2 SVGIG (reference sequence). Trimming took 6 bases from V and 6 from J; bases not matched to a gene: 11. The CDR3 covers 14 residues. Sequenced input: memory CD4+ T cells sorted from blood. Subset in this sample: CD45RA-negative fraction. This TCR was sampled from a man aged 18-30 years in good health. V is TRBV30 and J is TRBJ1-5, with 7 bases that match TRBD1. CDR3 residues: CACTTGFSGQPQHF. CDR3 in DNA: TGTGCCTGTACGACAGGGTTTTCGGGTCAGCCCCAGCATTTT.